The 23 T cell receptor beta chains below come from one sample, sequenced in a study of blood T cell repertoires in COVID-19. TCRdb's table, derived via immunoSEQ multiplex PCR, lists solely in-frame clones and lacks some. The sample has approximately 280,000 clones, around 85% seen once. The sequenced sample consisted of PBMCs or T cells enriched from blood (not recorded which). The receptors shown here come from a woman in her fifties or sixties who had recovered from COVID-19.

The V gene is TRBV7-2, the J gene TRBJ2-2; D not certain. The V end was cut by 2 bases, the J end by 1 base, with 5 bases between. The CDR3 is 14 amino acids. Germline-derived CDR1 and CDR2 are SGHTA and FQGNSA. CDR3 bases: TGTGCCAGCAGCTTAAGGAGGAACACCGGGGAGCTGTTTTTT. Translation: CASSLRRNTGELFF.

V is TRBV6-5 and J is TRBJ2-3; 7 positions match TRBD2. CDR3 length: 14 residues. V trimming: 2 bases; J trimming: 2 bases; junction bases outside the gene matches: 1. Germline V lookup: CDR1 MNHEY, CDR2 SVGAGI. CDR3 nucleotides: TGTGCCAGCAGTTACGGGGGGGTCACAGATACGCAGTATTTT. Protein product: CASSYGGVTDTQYF.

The chain links TRBV6-2 or TRBV6-3 to TRBJ2-7; 10 nucleotides agree with TRBD1. This CDR3 has 15 amino acids. CDR1 is MNHEY, CDR2 SVGEGT, per germline. J gave up 1 base and V 5 bases, and 5 bases lay outside the gene matches. The CDR3 protein is CASSRPGQGSYEQYF. The CDR3 DNA reads TGTGCCAGCAGTAGACCGGGACAGGGGTCCTACGAGCAGTACTTC.

The chain is built from TRBV19 and TRBJ1-2; 7 bases agree with TRBD1. There are 16 residues in the CDR3. V lost 2 bases, J lost 3 bases, and 9 bases stayed unmatched. CDR1 is LNHDA and CDR2 is SQIVND in the germline V gene (reference sequence). DNA for the CDR3: TGTGCCAGTAGTATATATTCGACAGGGACCCACTATGGCTACACCTTC. This sequence encodes CASSIYSTGTHYGYTF. Drawing the rest from reference TRBV19 and TRBJ1-2, the complete variable domain is DGGITQSPKYLFRKEGQNVTLSCEQNLNHDAMYWYRQDPGQGLRLIYYSQIVNDFQKGDIAEGYSVSREKKESFPLTVTSAQKNPTAFYLCASSIYSTGTHYGYTFGSGTRLTVV.

This chain connects TRBV2 to TRBJ1-5; unclear D gene. This CDR3 comprises 12 residues. V was pared by 4 bases and J by 6 bases, with 7 bases between. Germline V gene sequence: CDR1 SNHLY, CDR2 FYNNEI. The CDR3 region has the DNA TGTGCCAGCAGTGGAGAGGGTCAGCCCCAGCATTTT. Amino acid sequence: CASSGEGQPQHF.

This clone has just a few counts. The chain is built from TRBV2 and TRBJ1-4; D is possibly TRBD1 (5 bases). CDR3 size: 12 residues. Germline V gene data show CDR1 as SNHLY and CDR2 as FYNNEI. Trimming removed 4 bases from V and 7 bases from J, with 7 bases in between. The CDR3 region has the DNA TGTGCCAGCAGTGGAACAGGTGAAAAACTGTTTTTT. Amino acid sequence: CASSGTGEKLFF.

There are a few counts of this clone. This chain connects TRBV27 to TRBJ1-1, with D maybe TRBD1 (6 bases). V lost 6 bases to trimming and J lost 1 base, with 12 bases between them. Germline CDR1 reads MNHEY; CDR2 reads SMNVEV (reference sequence). This CDR3 has 14 amino acids. The CDR3 protein is CASRWDIRNTEAFF. For the CDR3, the DNA is TGTGCCAGCAGGTGGGACATACGGAACACTGAAGCTTTCTTT.

The gene calls are TRBV9 and TRBJ2-5; TRBD1 matches 8 bases. The germline V gene encodes CDR1 SGDLS and CDR2 YYNGEE. V shed 1 base and J 5 bases; nucleotides not matched to a gene: 7. CDR3 size: 15 residues. Here the CDR3 DNA reads TGTGCCAGCAGCGTATGGACAGGGTGGGGGGAGACCCAGTACTTC. Its translation: CASSVWTGWGETQYF. Full variable domain (outside the CDR3, taken from reference TRBV9 and TRBJ2-5): DSGVTQTPKHLITATGQRVTLRCSPRSGDLSVYWYQQSLDQGLQFLIQYYNGEERAKGNILERFSAQQFPDLHSELNLSSLELGDSALYFCASSVWTGWGETQYFGPGTRLLVL.

This chain connects TRBV5-1 to TRBJ1-1, with D uncertain. This CDR3 comprises 14 residues. V was shortened by 4 bases and J by 0 bases, with 10 bases between the two germline ends. Germline CDR1 reads SGHRS; CDR2 reads YFSETQ. The CDR3 DNA follows: TGCGCCAGCAGCCTACAGCTTATGAACACTGAAGCTTTCTTT. Translation gives CASSLQLMNTEAFF.

The chain couples TRBV19 to TRBJ1-6; 8 bases map to TRBD1. The V gene end was trimmed by 7 bases and the J gene end by 7 bases; junction bases not matched to a gene: 0. Germline loops: CDR1 LNHDA, CDR2 SQIVND (reference sequence). The CDR3 totals 12 residues. The CDR3 sequence: CASNRGNSPLHF. The CDR3 DNA reads TGTGCCAGTAACAGGGGGAATTCACCCCTCCACTTT.

V is TRBV5-4 and J is TRBJ2-1; 10 nucleotides match TRBD2. The V gene end was trimmed by 5 bases and the J gene end by 4 bases; junction bases not matched to a gene: 9. CDR1 is SGHNT, CDR2 YYREEE, per germline (reference sequence). CDR3 length: 16 residues. The CDR3 loop reads CASRKNSGRSYNEQFF. CDR3 sequence (DNA): TGTGCCAGCAGAAAGAATAGCGGGAGGTCGTACAATGAGCAGTTCTTC.

The J gene is TRBJ2-1, the V gene TRBV9, with D hard to call. With 4 bases removed from V and 0 bases from J, the gap between germline ends came to 14 bases. Germline-derived CDR1 and CDR2 are SGDLS and YYNGEE. The length of the CDR3 is 16 residues. The DNA of the CDR3 is TGTGCCAGCAGCCCTTGGGCTGCAGGCTCCTACAATGAGCAGTTCTTC. This sequence encodes CASSPWAAGSYNEQFF. The variable domain in full, completed from reference TRBV9 and TRBJ2-1, reads DSGVTQTPKHLITATGQRVTLRCSPRSGDLSVYWYQQSLDQGLQFLIQYYNGEERAKGNILERFSAQQFPDLHSELNLSSLELGDSALYFCASSPWAAGSYNEQFFGPGTRLTVL.

This chain uses TRBV9 with TRBJ1-2, with 7 bases lining up with TRBD1. Germline V gene lookup returns CDR1 SGDLS and CDR2 YYNGEE. The CDR3 spans 15 residues. J gave up 4 bases and V 3 bases, and 9 bases lay outside the gene matches. The CDR3 loop reads CASSADRQDVYGYTF. CDR3 sequence (DNA): TGTGCCAGCAGCGCGGACAGGCAGGATGTCTATGGCTACACCTTC.

The V call is TRBV5-4, the J call TRBJ1-3, with D maybe TRBD1 (6 bases). The CDR3 has 14 residues. V lost 0 bases and J lost 7, with 11 bases in between. Looked up from germline, CDR1 is SGHNT and CDR2 is YYREEE (reference sequence). CDR3 loop: CASSLDRDGNTIYF. The CDR3 DNA follows: TGTGCCAGCAGCTTGGACAGGGACGGGAACACCATATATTTT.

The chain carries TRBV5-4 and TRBJ2-7, with D hard to call. CDR3 size: 11 residues. CDR1 is SGHNT and CDR2 is YYREEE in the germline V gene (reference sequence). V was clipped by 2 bases and J by 3 bases, with 3 bases between them. In nucleotides, the CDR3 is TGTGCCAGCAGCTTATACTACGAGCAGTACTTC. Encoded protein: CASSLYYEQYF.

The CDR3 nucleotides are TGTGCCACACGCCGGGGATACGATCAGCCCCAGCATTTT. As protein: CATRRGYDQPQHF. The genes are TRBV6-5 and TRBJ1-5; D is unresolved. The germline V gene has CDR1 MNHEY and CDR2 SVGAGI. The CDR3 covers 13 residues. With 10 bases removed from V and 5 bases from J, the gap between germline ends came to 15 bases.

The chain joins TRBV7-9 to TRBJ1-1; 7 nucleotides line up with TRBD1. The V gene's germline CDR1 is SEHNR and CDR2 FQNEAQ (reference sequence). The CDR3 totals 14 residues. Germline trimming cut 5 bases from V and 1 base from J; bases unmatched to any gene: 4. CDR3 DNA sequence: TGTGCCAGCAGCAACAGGGGTGCGAACACTGAAGCTTTCTTT. Amino acid sequence: CASSNRGANTEAFF.

The rearrangement links TRBV5-1 to TRBJ1-1; a possible D gene is TRBD1 (5 bases). Germline CDR1 and CDR2: SGHRS and YFSETQ. The CDR3 has 15 residues. V shed 0 bases and J shed 5 bases, with 14 bases lying between them. In DNA, the CDR3 is TGCGCCAGCAGCTTGGGGGTGGGCCGGGGGACTGAAGCTTTCTTT. This sequence encodes CASSLGVGRGTEAFF. Full variable domain (outside the CDR3, taken from reference TRBV5-1 and TRBJ1-1): KAGVTQTPRYLIKTRGQQVTLSCSPISGHRSVSWYQQTPGQGLQFLFEYFSETQRNKGNFPGRFSGRQFSNSRSEMNVSTLELGDSALYLCASSLGVGRGTEAFFGQGTRLTVV.

The V call is TRBV18, the J call TRBJ2-1, with a tentative D call TRBD1 (6 bases). Germline CDR1 and CDR2: KGHSH and LQKENI. This CDR3 comprises 12 residues. V lost 6 bases, J lost 7 bases, and 10 bases lay in between. CDR3 nucleotide sequence: TGTGCCAGCTCTTACCAGGGGAATGAGCAGTTCTTC. Residues: CASSYQGNEQFF.

In regard to this clone: Additional DNA sequences in this sample encode the identical CDR3. The V call is TRBV7-2, the J call TRBJ2-5; the D gene is possibly TRBD2 (5 bases). Per germline, CDR1 SGHTA and CDR2 FQGNSA. The CDR3 extends over 14 amino acids. V shed 0 bases and J shed 4 bases, with 9 bases lying between them. CDR3 amino acids: CASSLAGRGETQYF. CDR3 bases: TGTGCCAGCAGCTTAGCGGGGAGAGGAGAGACCCAGTACTTC. The full variable domain, completed using reference TRBV7-2 and TRBJ2-5, is GAGVSQSPSNKVTEKGKDVELRCDPISGHTALYWYRQSLGQGLEFLIYFQGNSAPDKSGLPSDRFSAERTGGSVSTLTIQRTQQEDSAVYLCASSLAGRGETQYFGPGTRLLVL.

The V and J genes are TRBV30 and TRBJ1-4; tentative D call: TRBD1 (5 bases). Trimming removed 0 bases at V and 5 bases at J, with 25 bases between. Looked up from germline, CDR1 is GTSNPN and CDR2 is SVGIG (reference sequence). This CDR3 spans 19 amino acids. The DNA for the CDR3 is TGTGCCTGGAGTGTAAGGGGAAGAGGAGGGGATTGGGCGAATGAAAAACTGTTTTTT. Its translation: CAWSVRGRGGDWANEKLFF. The full variable domain, its missing parts supplied by reference TRBV30 and TRBJ1-4, is SQTIHQWPATLVQPVGSPLSLECTVEGTSNPNLYWYRQAAGRGLQLLFYSVGIGQISSEVPQNLSASRPQDRQFILSSKKLLLSDSGFYLCAWSVRGRGGDWANEKLFFGSGTQLSVL.

The chain employs TRBV6-4 and TRBJ1-2; D is perhaps TRBD1 (6 bases). This CDR3 has 14 amino acids. Germline CDR1 is MRHNA and CDR2 is SNTAGT. V lost 5 bases and J 8 bases, leaving 18 bases between the germline ends. This CDR3 is CASSSSPQGGGYTF. CDR3 DNA sequence: TGTGCCAGCAGTTCCTCCCCACAGGGTGGGGGCTACACCTTC.

This clone was found a few times. V and J are TRBV2 and TRBJ2-1, with TRBD2 identical over 9 bases. The J segment lost 0 bases and the V segment lost 8 bases, leaving 8 bases of the junction unmatched. CDR3 size: 16 residues. Germline V gene data show CDR1 as SNHLY and CDR2 as FYNNEI. CDR3 region: CASSASGDSSYNEQFF. The CDR3 DNA reads as TGTGCCAGCTCAGCTAGCGGGGATAGCTCCTACAATGAGCAGTTCTTC.